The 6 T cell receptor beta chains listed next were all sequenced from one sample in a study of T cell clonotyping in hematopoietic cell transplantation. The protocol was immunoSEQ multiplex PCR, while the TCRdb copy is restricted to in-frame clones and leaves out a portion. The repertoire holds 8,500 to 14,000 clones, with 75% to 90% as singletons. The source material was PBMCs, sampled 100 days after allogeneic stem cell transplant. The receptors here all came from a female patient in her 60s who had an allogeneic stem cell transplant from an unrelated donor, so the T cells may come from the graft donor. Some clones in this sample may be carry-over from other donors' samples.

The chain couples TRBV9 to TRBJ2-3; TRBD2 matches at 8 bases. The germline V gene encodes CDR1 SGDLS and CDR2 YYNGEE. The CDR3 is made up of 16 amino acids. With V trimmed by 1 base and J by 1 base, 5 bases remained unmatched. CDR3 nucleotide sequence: TGTGCCAGCAGCGTATTTAGCGGGATGGGCACAGATACGCAGTATTTT. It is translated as CASSVFSGMGTDTQYF.

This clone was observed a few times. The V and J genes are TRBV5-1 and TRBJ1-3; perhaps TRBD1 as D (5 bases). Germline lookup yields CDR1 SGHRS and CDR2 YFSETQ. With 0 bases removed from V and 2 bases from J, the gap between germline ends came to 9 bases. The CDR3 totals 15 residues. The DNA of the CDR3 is TGCGCCAGCAGCTTGGTATCACAGGCTGGAAACACCATATATTTT. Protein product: CASSLVSQAGNTIYF.

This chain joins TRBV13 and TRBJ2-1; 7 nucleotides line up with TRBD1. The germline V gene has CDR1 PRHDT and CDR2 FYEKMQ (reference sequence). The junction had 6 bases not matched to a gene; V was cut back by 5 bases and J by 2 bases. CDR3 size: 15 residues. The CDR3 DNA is TGTGCCAGCAGCCCAGGTCAGGGGGCCTACAATGAGCAGTTCTTC. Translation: CASSPGQGAYNEQFF.

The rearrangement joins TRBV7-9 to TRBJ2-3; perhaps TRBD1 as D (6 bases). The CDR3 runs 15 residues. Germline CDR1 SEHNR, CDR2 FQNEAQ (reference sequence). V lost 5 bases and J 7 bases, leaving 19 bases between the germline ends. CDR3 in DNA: TGTGCCAGCAGCCCACTTGGGGCAGGGGAATATACGCAGTATTTT. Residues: CASSPLGAGEYTQYF.

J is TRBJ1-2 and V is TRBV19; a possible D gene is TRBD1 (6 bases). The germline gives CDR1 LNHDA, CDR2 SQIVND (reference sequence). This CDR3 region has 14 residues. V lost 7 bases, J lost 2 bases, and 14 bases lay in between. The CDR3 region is CASKPGAGNYGYTF. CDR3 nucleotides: TGTGCCAGTAAACCAGGGGCAGGGAACTATGGCTACACCTTC. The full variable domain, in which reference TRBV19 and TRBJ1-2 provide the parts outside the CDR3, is DGGITQSPKYLFRKEGQNVTLSCEQNLNHDAMYWYRQDPGQGLRLIYYSQIVNDFQKGDIAEGYSVSREKKESFPLTVTSAQKNPTAFYLCASKPGAGNYGYTFGSGTRLTVV.

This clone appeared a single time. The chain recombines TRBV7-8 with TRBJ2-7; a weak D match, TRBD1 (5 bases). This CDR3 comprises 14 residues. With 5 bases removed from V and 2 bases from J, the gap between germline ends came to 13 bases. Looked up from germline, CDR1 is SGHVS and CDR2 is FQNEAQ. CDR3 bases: TGTGCCAGCAGCCATGGACACTCTGCCTACGAGCAGTACTTC. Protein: CASSHGHSAYEQYF. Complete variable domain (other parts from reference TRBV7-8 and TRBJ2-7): GAGVSQSPRYKVAKRGQDVALRCDPISGHVSLFWYQQALGQGPEFLTYFQNEAQLDKSGLPSDRFFAERPEGSVSTLKIQRTQQEDSAVYLCASSHGHSAYEQYFGPGTRLTVT.